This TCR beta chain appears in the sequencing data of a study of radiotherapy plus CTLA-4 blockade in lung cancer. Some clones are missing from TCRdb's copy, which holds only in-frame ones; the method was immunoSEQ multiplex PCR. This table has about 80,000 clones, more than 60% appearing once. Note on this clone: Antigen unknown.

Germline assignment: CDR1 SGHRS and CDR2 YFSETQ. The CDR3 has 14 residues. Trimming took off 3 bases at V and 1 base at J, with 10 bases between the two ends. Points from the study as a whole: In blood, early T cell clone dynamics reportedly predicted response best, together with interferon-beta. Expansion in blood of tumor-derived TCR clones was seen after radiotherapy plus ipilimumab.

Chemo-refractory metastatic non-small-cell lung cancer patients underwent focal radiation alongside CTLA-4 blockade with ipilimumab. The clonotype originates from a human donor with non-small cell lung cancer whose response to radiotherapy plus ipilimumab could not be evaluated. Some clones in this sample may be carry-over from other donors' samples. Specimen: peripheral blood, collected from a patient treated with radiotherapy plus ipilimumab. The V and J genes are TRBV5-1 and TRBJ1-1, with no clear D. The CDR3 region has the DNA TGCGCCAGCAGCTCTCAACGGGAGAACACTGAAGCTTTCTTT. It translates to CASSSQRENTEAFF.